These 32 T cell receptor beta chains were sequenced from one sample in a study of blood T cell repertoires in COVID-19. The assay was immunoSEQ multiplex PCR, and TCRdb's table has in-frame clones only and misses some. The sample holds some 460,000 clones, around 90% seen once. The sample consisted of PBMCs or T cells enriched from blood (not recorded which). These receptors came from a woman between 18 and 29 years old who had recovered from COVID-19.

This rearrangement joins TRBV18 to TRBJ1-1; 7 positions agree with TRBD1. V lost 3 bases to trimming and J lost 7 bases; unmatched junction nucleotides: 5. The CDR3 spans 13 residues. Germline loops: CDR1 KGHSH, CDR2 LQKENI. Written as DNA, the CDR3 is TGTGCCAGCTCACCCGACAGGGACTTTGAAGCTTTCTTT. Protein sequence: CASSPDRDFEAFF.

This sequence joins TRBV5-5 and TRBJ1-1, with 7 positions matching TRBD1. The germline V gene encodes CDR1 SGHKS and CDR2 YYEKEE (reference sequence). The CDR3 is 14 amino acids. With 1 base clipped from V and 4 bases from J, the junction kept 4 bases outside the gene matches. CDR3 in amino acids: CASSLTGEATEAFF. CDR3 DNA sequence: TGTGCCAGCAGCTTGACAGGGGAGGCCACTGAAGCTTTCTTT.

CDR3 in amino acids: CASSHGGYYGYTF. The CDR3 DNA follows: TGTGCCAGCTCACATGGGGGCTACTATGGCTACACCTTC. This chain joins TRBV18 and TRBJ1-2; TRBD1 might be the D (6 bases). The V gene lost 4 bases and the J gene lost 3 bases, with 9 bases spanning the gap. Germline CDR1 reads KGHSH; CDR2 reads LQKENI. This CDR3 has 13 amino acids. Supplemented by reference TRBV18 and TRBJ1-2, the full variable domain reads NAGVMQNPRHLVRRRGQEARLRCSPMKGHSHVYWYRQLPEEGLKFMVYLQKENIIDESGMPKERFSAEFPKEGPSILRIQQVVRGDSAAYFCASSHGGYYGYTFGSGTRLTVV.

The chain carries TRBV29-1 and TRBJ2-2, with a tentative D call TRBD2 (5 bases). There are 15 residues in the CDR3. The V end was cut by 6 bases, the J end by 0 bases, with 14 bases between. Germline V gene sequence: CDR1 SQVTM, CDR2 ANQGSEA. In DNA form, the CDR3 reads TGCAGCGTAGTACGGGGATTACCGAACACCGGGGAGCTGTTTTTT. Protein: CSVVRGLPNTGELFF.

V usage is TRBV13 and J usage is TRBJ1-1; 8 bases agree with TRBD1. Germline V gene data show CDR1 as PRHDT and CDR2 as FYEKMQ (reference sequence). The CDR3 runs 15 residues. V trimming: 2 bases; J trimming: 4 bases; junction bases outside the gene matches: 6. CDR3 residues: CASSLNPGGTTEAFF. The CDR3 nucleotides read TGTGCCAGCAGCTTAAATCCAGGGGGCACCACTGAAGCTTTCTTT.

The chain couples TRBV7-8 to TRBJ2-5, with 7 bases fitting TRBD1. J gave up 4 bases and V 2 bases, and 10 bases lay outside the gene matches. There are 16 residues in the CDR3. Germline values: CDR1 SGHVS, CDR2 FQNEAQ. CDR3 sequence reads: CASSLTRTGGGETQYF. The DNA for the CDR3 is TGTGCCAGCAGCTTAACCAGGACAGGAGGTGGAGAGACCCAGTACTTC. The full variable domain, its missing parts supplied by reference TRBV7-8 and TRBJ2-5, is GAGVSQSPRYKVAKRGQDVALRCDPISGHVSLFWYQQALGQGPEFLTYFQNEAQLDKSGLPSDRFFAERPEGSVSTLKIQRTQQEDSAVYLCASSLTRTGGGETQYFGPGTRLLVL.

The CDR3: CASSSENEKLFF. Here the CDR3 DNA reads TGCGCCAGCAGCTCCGAGAATGAAAAACTGTTTTTT. This sequence joins TRBV5-1 and TRBJ1-4, with unresolved D. Per germline, CDR1 SGHRS and CDR2 YFSETQ. V shed 3 bases and J shed 5 bases, with 5 bases lying between them. This CDR3 is built from 12 residues.

The gene calls are TRBV4-1 and TRBJ2-7, with 7 bases fitting TRBD1. The CDR3 has 14 residues. With 0 bases clipped from V and 6 bases from J, the junction kept 5 bases outside the gene matches. Germline V gives CDR1 MGHRA, CDR2 YSYEKL. The CDR3 reads CASSQDLRGLEQYF. The CDR3 nucleotides are TGCGCCAGCAGCCAAGATTTGAGGGGGCTCGAGCAGTACTTC.

The chain is built from TRBV29-1 and TRBJ1-4; D is ambiguous. The CDR3 is 13 residues long. The germline gives CDR1 SQVTM, CDR2 ANQGSEA. V dropped 4 bases and J dropped 15 bases, with 21 bases sitting between them. The CDR3 sequence: CSVGGTSHEMMFF. For the CDR3, the DNA is TGCAGCGTTGGTGGTACATCCCATGAAATGATGTTTTTT. Looking up the rest from reference TRBV29-1 and TRBJ1-4 gives the full variable domain: SAVISQKPSRDICQRGTSLTIQCQVDSQVTMMFWYRQQPGQSLTLIATANQGSEATYESGFVIDKFPISRPNLTFSTLTVSNMSPEDSSIYLCSVGGTSHEMMFFGSGTQLSVL.

The chain carries TRBV28 and TRBJ1-6; 10 nucleotides line up with TRBD1. The V and J ends lost 5 bases and 10 bases, in that order; junction bases with no gene match: 5. The CDR3 is 14 amino acids. CDR1 is MDHEN and CDR2 is SYDVKM in the germline V gene. The CDR3 bases are TGTGCCAGCAGTGCCGGGACAGGGGCCTCACCCCTCCACTTT. Its translation is CASSAGTGASPLHF. The full variable domain, completed using reference TRBV28 and TRBJ1-6, is DVKVTQSSRYLVKRTGEKVFLECVQDMDHENMFWYRQDPGLGLRLIYFSYDVKMKEKGDIPEGYSVSREKKERFSLILESASTNQTSMYLCASSAGTGASPLHFGNGTRLTVT.

CDR3 bases: TGTGCCGTAAGCGAGTTCTCTGGAAACACCATATATTTT. It translates to CAVSEFSGNTIYF. The gene calls are TRBV19 and TRBJ1-3; no clear D. CDR1 is LNHDA, CDR2 SQIVND, per germline (reference sequence). V dropped 11 bases and J dropped 0 bases, with 11 bases sitting between them. The CDR3 has 13 amino acids.

This rearrangement joins TRBV28 to TRBJ2-5; D ambiguous. Germline CDR1 MDHEN, CDR2 SYDVKM. V shed 6 bases and J shed 4 bases, with 15 bases lying between them. CDR3 size: 14 residues. CDR3 protein: CASSPPPDRETQYF. As DNA, the CDR3 is TGTGCCAGCAGCCCGCCCCCTGATAGAGAGACCCAGTACTTC.

The gene calls are TRBV4-1 and TRBJ2-7; D remains ambiguous. V shed 5 bases and J shed 0 bases, with 17 bases lying between them. The CDR3 contains 16 residues. The germline V gene encodes CDR1 MGHRA and CDR2 YSYEKL. CDR3 protein: CASSAYSTDGSYEQYF. The CDR3 DNA follows: TGCGCCAGCAGCGCGTACTCCACAGACGGCTCCTACGAGCAGTACTTC.

V and J are TRBV7-9 and TRBJ1-5; 9 bases align to TRBD1. CDR3 length equals 14 residues. V was pared by 6 bases and J by 7 bases, with 7 bases of the junction left unmatched. Germline V gives CDR1 SEHNR, CDR2 FQNEAQ (reference sequence). CDR3 in amino acids: CASSRTGDRQPQHF. CDR3 DNA: TGTGCCAGCAGTCGGACAGGGGATAGGCAGCCCCAGCATTTT. Variable domain in full (rest from reference TRBV7-9 and TRBJ1-5): DTGVSQNPRHKITKRGQNVTFRCDPISEHNRLYWYRQTLGQGPEFLTYFQNEAQLEKSRLLSDRFSAERPKGSFSTLEIQRTEQGDSAMYLCASSRTGDRQPQHFGDGTRLSIL.

The chain is built from TRBV2 and TRBJ1-2; D is possibly TRBD1 (5 bases). Looked up from germline, CDR1 is SNHLY and CDR2 is FYNNEI. V lost 3 bases and J lost 10, with 9 bases in between. This CDR3 comprises 11 residues. This CDR3 reads CASSDRQIYTF. The CDR3 DNA follows: TGTGCCAGCAGTGACCGACAGATCTACACCTTC. Variable domain in full (rest from reference TRBV2 and TRBJ1-2): EPEVTQTPSHQVTQMGQEVILRCVPISNHLYFYWYRQILGQKVEFLVSFYNNEISEKSEIFDDQFSVERPDGSNFTLKIRSTKLEDSAMYFCASSDRQIYTFGSGTRLTVV.

The chain uses TRBV5-1 and TRBJ2-7, with a possible D match to TRBD1 (6 bases). The CDR3 is 14 amino acids. Germline CDR1 and CDR2: SGHRS and YFSETQ. V was pared by 0 bases and J by 2 bases, with 9 bases between. The CDR3: CASSLDGGTYEQYF. The CDR3 nucleotides are TGCGCCAGCAGCTTGGATGGGGGCACCTACGAGCAGTACTTC.

This clone was detected a few times. This chain connects TRBV3-1 (or the pseudogene TRBV3-2) to TRBJ1-2, with D tentatively TRBD1 (5 bases). Looked up from germline, CDR1 is LGHDT and CDR2 is YNNKEL (reference sequence). This CDR3 comprises 13 residues. V was clipped by 4 bases and J by 4 bases, with 10 bases between them. The CDR3 bases are TGTGCCAGCAGCCTCAGTGGGGCCTATGGCTACACCTTC. This gives the protein CASSLSGAYGYTF.

This clone came up once. The rearrangement uses TRBV3-1 (or the pseudogene TRBV3-2) and TRBJ2-7; possibly TRBD2 for D (6 bases). Trimming removed 4 bases at V and 11 bases at J, with 15 bases between. Germline CDR1 and CDR2: LGHDT and YNNKEL (reference sequence). CDR3 length: 12 amino acids. The CDR3 loop reads CASSPLGGAEYF. DNA of the CDR3: TGTGCCAGCAGCCCGCTAGGAGGGGCGGAGTACTTC.

Notes on this clone: This same CDR3 is encoded by further DNA sequences in the sample. The chain has TRBV5-1 and TRBJ1-2, with 8 bases fitting TRBD1. Germline loops: CDR1 SGHRS, CDR2 YFSETQ. After removal of 0 bases from V and 5 bases from J, the junction contained 3 bases not matched to a gene. This CDR3 has 14 residues. CDR3 nucleotide sequence: TGCGCCAGCAGCTTGGACAGGGGGTCATATGGCTACACCTTC. Translation gives CASSLDRGSYGYTF.

This clone showed up just once. The chain couples TRBV6-1 to TRBJ1-5; 11 positions agree with TRBD1. Germline lookup yields CDR1 MNHNS and CDR2 SASEGT. V trimming: 3 bases; J trimming: 3 bases; junction bases outside the gene matches: 10. The length of the CDR3 is 18 residues. The CDR3 sequence: CASSEITGTGGLNQPQHF. The CDR3 nucleotides are TGTGCCAGCAGTGAGATTACGGGGACAGGGGGACTCAATCAGCCCCAGCATTTT.

The V gene is TRBV27, the J gene TRBJ1-5; D not resolved. CDR3 length: 14 amino acids. Germline CDR1 reads MNHEY; CDR2 reads SMNVEV (reference sequence). Between the trimmed V and J ends, which lost 5 bases and 2 bases, there was a span of 10 bases. CDR3 loop: CASSVEGGNQPQHF. CDR3 bases: TGTGCCAGCAGTGTAGAGGGAGGCAATCAGCCCCAGCATTTT.

The chain recombines TRBV12-3 or TRBV12-4 with TRBJ2-7; D may be TRBD2 (5 bases). This CDR3 has 11 amino acids. Between the trimmed V and J ends, which lost 6 bases and 6 bases, there was a span of 9 bases. CDR3 nucleotide sequence: TGTGCCAGCAGCGTTGGGAGCGAGCAGTACTTC. It encodes CASSVGSEQYF.

This clone was counted a few times. The chain employs TRBV25-1 and TRBJ1-3; TRBD1 is a possible D gene (5 bases). The CDR3 totals 17 residues. Germline V lookup: CDR1 MGHDK, CDR2 SYGVNS. Trimming took off 3 bases at V and 0 bases at J, with 15 bases between the two ends. The CDR3 DNA reads as TGTGCCAGCAGTGATAGCTTCCCAGGGCCCTCTGGAAACACCATATATTTT. Protein: CASSDSFPGPSGNTIYF.

The chain recombines TRBV5-1 with TRBJ1-1; no definite D call. Germline loops: CDR1 SGHRS, CDR2 YFSETQ. The V and J ends lost 2 bases and 1 base respectively, with 15 bases between them. The CDR3 is 16 residues long. The CDR3 nucleotides are TGCGCCAGCAGCTTAGGACGGAGCGGAGGGAACACTGAAGCTTTCTTT. This codes for CASSLGRSGGNTEAFF.

The V call is TRBV30, the J call TRBJ1-1; TRBD1 is a possible D gene (5 bases). Germline V gene sequence: CDR1 GTSNPN, CDR2 SVGIG (reference sequence). The CDR3 is made up of 12 amino acids. V was cut by 8 bases and J by 1 base, with 11 bases left in between. The CDR3 protein is CARSDRNTEAFF. CDR3 DNA: TGTGCCCGATCAGACAGGAACACTGAAGCTTTCTTT.

J is TRBJ1-4 and V is TRBV18; D is uncertain. Trimming removed 3 bases at V and 2 bases at J, with 13 bases between. Germline CDR1 reads KGHSH; CDR2 reads LQKENI. The CDR3 length is 16 residues. CDR3 sequence reads: CASSPTRDGTNEKLFF. CDR3 sequence (DNA): TGTGCCAGCTCACCTACCCGGGATGGGACTAATGAAAAACTGTTTTTT. The full variable domain, with the rest looked up from reference TRBV18 and TRBJ1-4, is NAGVMQNPRHLVRRRGQEARLRCSPMKGHSHVYWYRQLPEEGLKFMVYLQKENIIDESGMPKERFSAEFPKEGPSILRIQQVVRGDSAAYFCASSPTRDGTNEKLFFGSGTQLSVL.

V is TRBV27 and J is TRBJ2-7; 10 nucleotides match TRBD1. This CDR3 region has 15 residues. CDR1 is MNHEY and CDR2 is SMNVEV in the germline V gene (reference sequence). Trimming cost V 5 bases and J 6 bases; bases outside gene matches: 10. Written as DNA, the CDR3 is TGTGCCAGCAGTACTTTACTCCGGGACAGGGGCGAGCAGTACTTC. Translation: CASSTLLRDRGEQYF.

The chain recombines TRBV2 with TRBJ1-1; a possible D gene is TRBD1 (6 bases). The length of the CDR3 is 13 residues. Between the trimmed V and J ends, which lost 9 bases and 0 bases, there was a span of 11 bases. Germline V gives CDR1 SNHLY, CDR2 FYNNEI. CDR3 sequence reads: CASDRYMNTEAFF. The CDR3, as DNA: TGTGCCAGTGACAGGTACATGAACACTGAAGCTTTCTTT.

The chain's CDR3 is CASSLMVPTSTVLTF. The CDR3 DNA reads as TGTGCCAGCAGCCTTATGGTACCCACTTCGACAGTGCTCACCTTC. The chain has TRBV2 and TRBJ1-2, with a possible D match to TRBD1 (5 bases). V was pared by 6 bases and J by 13 bases, with 27 bases between. Germline V CDR1 and CDR2: SNHLY, FYNNEI. The CDR3 runs 15 residues.

V usage is TRBV5-6 and J usage is TRBJ1-1, with no clear D. This CDR3 comprises 13 residues. V lost 5 bases to trimming and J lost 7 bases, with 15 bases between them. Germline V CDR1 and CDR2: SGHDT, YYEEEE. CDR3 coding DNA: TGTGCCAGCAGTATGACATTCAAAAGTGAAGCTTTCTTT. This encodes CASSMTFKSEAFF.

V and J are TRBV4-2 and TRBJ1-2; no clear D gene. V was pared by 3 bases and J by 0 bases, with 17 bases between. Per the germline V gene, CDR1 is LGHNA and CDR2 is YNFKEQ. The CDR3 loop spans 17 amino acids. CDR3 coding DNA: TGTGCCAGCAGCCAGAGGAGGGAAGCAGGAGCTAACTATGGCTACACCTTC. This codes for CASSQRREAGANYGYTF.

DNA for the CDR3: TGTGCCATCAGTAACGTAGGGGGCACTGAAGCTTTCTTT. The encoded protein is CAISNVGGTEAFF. The chain uses TRBV10-3 and TRBJ1-1; D may be TRBD1 (6 bases). Germline lookup yields CDR1 ENHRY and CDR2 SYGVKD. Between the trimmed V and J ends, which lost 5 bases and 4 bases, there was a span of 11 bases. There are 13 residues in the CDR3.